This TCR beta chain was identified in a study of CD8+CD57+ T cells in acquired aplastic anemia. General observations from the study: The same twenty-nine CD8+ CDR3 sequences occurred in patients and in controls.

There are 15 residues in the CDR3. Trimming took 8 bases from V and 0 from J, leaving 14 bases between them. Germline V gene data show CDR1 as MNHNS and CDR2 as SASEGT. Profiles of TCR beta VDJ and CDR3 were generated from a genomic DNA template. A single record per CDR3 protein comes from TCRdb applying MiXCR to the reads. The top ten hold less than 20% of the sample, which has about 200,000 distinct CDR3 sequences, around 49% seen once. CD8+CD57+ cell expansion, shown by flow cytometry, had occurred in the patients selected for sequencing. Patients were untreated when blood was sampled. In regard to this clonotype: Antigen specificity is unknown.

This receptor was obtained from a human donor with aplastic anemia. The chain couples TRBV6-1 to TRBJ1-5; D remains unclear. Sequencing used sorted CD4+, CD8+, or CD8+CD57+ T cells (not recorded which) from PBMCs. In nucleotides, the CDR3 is TGTGCCAGCTCCCGGACCATGTATAGCAATCAGCCCCAGCATTTT. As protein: CASSRTMYSNQPQHF.